The clone carrying this TCR beta chain was seen repeatedly, ten times or more. Its antigen is unidentified. The germline V gene has CDR1 KGHSH and CDR2 LQKENI. The CDR3 runs to 16 residues. V lost 2 bases and J lost 7; bases outside the gene matches: 12. This entry belongs to a study of early T cells in non-severe SARS-CoV-2 infection. Study at large: From unsorted whole blood, bulk RNA was sequenced, and the chains remained unpaired.

Study-wide results and caveats: Private and CD4 specificities were missed by VDJdb matching, skewed to anti-spike CD8.

Attachment of unique molecular identifiers was made to individual cDNA molecules. Via MiXCR, TCRdb re-called the 5' RACE reads, giving one row per CDR3 protein. The sample has around 98,000 distinct CDR3 sequences, approximately 11% seen once. This chain joins TRBV18 and TRBJ2-7, with 9 bases aligning to TRBD1. The material sequenced was whole blood. The origin of this receptor is an adult who was a healthcare worker with PCR-confirmed SARS-CoV-2 infection or an uninfected control (not recorded which). DNA of the CDR3: TGTGCCAGCTCACCAATTGGTGGACAGGGGCCGAGGGAGCAGTACTTC. Translating it yields CASSPIGGQGPREQYF.